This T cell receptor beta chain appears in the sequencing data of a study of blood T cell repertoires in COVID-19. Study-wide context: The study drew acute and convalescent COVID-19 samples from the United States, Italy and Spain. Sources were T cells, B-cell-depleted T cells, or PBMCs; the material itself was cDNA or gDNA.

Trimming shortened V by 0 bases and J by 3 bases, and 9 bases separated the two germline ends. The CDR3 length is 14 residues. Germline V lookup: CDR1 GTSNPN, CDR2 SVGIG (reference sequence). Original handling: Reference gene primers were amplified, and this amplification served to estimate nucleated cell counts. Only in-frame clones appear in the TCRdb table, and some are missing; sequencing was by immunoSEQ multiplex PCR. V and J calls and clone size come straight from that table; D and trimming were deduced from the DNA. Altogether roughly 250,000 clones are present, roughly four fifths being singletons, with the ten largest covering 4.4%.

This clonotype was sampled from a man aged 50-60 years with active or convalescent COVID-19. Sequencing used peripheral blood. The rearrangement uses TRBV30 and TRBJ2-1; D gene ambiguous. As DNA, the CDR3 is TGTGCCTGGAGTGTATCTAGAGTCTACAATGAGCAGTTCTTC. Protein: CAWSVSRVYNEQFF.